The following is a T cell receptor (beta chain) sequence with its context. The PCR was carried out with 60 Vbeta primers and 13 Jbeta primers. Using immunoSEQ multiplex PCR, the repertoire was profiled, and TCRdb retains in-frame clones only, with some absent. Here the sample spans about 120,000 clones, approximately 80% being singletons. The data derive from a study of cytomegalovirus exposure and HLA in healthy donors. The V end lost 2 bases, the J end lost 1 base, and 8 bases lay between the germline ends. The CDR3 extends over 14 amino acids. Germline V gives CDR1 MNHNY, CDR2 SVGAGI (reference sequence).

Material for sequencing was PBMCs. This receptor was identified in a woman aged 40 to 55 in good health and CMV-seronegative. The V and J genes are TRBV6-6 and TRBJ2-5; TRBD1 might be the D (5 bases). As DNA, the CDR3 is TGTGCCAGCAGTTACCGACAGCTCCAAGAGACCCAGTACTTC. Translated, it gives CASSYRQLQETQYF.